This TCR beta chain was sequenced in a study of vaccination and CD4 T cells after COVID-19. Study-level information: Diagnosis preceded the drawing of post-COVID samples by a median approximately 96 days (range 35 to 161). Overall study findings and caveats: Spike mono-reactivity was evident in 304 of the 307 vaccine-specific clones derived from convalescent patients.

Oncomine TCR Beta short-read sequencing was applied to DNA from cultured CD4+ T cells. MiXCR, run by TCRdb on the PCR reads, gives a single entry per CDR3 protein. The data contain some 14,000 distinct CDR3 sequences, over 55% of them singletons. The V end was cut by 3 bases, the J end by 2 bases, with 13 bases between. This CDR3 has 15 residues. Germline lookup yields CDR1 SGHTA and CDR2 FQGNSA. Described treatment: roughly 11-day PBMC culture with coronavirus spike peptide pools or control peptides (ViraFEST assay). Comments on this clonotype: As yet, its antigen is unknown.

This chain connects TRBV7-2 to TRBJ1-2; D is undetermined. The sequencing sample was made of CD4+ T cells from blood, cultured in vitro. The TCR sequence derives from a human donor who had recovered from COVID-19. In nucleotides, the CDR3 is TGTGCCAGCAGCTTTTCAAACGCCTTAAACTATGGCTACACCTTC. Protein sequence: CASSFSNALNYGYTF.